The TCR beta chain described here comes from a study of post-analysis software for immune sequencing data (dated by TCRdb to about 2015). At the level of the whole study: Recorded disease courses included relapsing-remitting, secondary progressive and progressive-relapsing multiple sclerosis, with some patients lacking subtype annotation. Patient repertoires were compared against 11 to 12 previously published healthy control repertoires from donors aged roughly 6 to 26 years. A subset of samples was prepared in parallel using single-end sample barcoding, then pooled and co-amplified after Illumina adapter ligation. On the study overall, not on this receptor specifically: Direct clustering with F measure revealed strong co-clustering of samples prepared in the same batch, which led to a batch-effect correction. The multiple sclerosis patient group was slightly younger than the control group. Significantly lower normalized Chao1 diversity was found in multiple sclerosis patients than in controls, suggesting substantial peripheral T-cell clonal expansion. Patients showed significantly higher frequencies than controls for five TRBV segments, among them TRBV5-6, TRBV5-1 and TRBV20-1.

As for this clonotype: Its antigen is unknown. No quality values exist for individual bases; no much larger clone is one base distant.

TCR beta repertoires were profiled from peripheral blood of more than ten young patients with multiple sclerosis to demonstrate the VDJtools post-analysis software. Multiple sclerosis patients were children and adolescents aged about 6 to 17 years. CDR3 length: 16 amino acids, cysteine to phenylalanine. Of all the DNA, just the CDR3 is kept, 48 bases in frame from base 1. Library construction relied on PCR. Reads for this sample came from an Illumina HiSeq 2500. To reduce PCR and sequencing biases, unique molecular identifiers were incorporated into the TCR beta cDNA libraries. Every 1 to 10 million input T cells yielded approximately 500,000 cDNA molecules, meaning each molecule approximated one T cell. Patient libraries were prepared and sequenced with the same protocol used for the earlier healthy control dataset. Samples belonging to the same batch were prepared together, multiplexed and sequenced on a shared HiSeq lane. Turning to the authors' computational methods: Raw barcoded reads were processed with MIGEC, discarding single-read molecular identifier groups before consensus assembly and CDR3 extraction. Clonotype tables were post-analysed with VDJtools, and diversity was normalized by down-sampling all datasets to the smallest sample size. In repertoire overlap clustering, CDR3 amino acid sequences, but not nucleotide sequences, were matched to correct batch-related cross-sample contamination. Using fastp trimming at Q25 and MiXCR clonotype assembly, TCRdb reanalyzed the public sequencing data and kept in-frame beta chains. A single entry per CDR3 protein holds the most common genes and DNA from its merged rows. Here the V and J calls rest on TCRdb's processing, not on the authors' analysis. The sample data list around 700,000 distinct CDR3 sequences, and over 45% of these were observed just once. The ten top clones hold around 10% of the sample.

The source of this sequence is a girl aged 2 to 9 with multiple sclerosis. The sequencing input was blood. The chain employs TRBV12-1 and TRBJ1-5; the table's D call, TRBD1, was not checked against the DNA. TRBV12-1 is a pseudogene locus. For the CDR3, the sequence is CASSFLRGIGNQPRHF. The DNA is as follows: TGTGCCAGCAGCTTTCTGAGGGGCATTGGCAATCAGCCCCGGCATTTT.